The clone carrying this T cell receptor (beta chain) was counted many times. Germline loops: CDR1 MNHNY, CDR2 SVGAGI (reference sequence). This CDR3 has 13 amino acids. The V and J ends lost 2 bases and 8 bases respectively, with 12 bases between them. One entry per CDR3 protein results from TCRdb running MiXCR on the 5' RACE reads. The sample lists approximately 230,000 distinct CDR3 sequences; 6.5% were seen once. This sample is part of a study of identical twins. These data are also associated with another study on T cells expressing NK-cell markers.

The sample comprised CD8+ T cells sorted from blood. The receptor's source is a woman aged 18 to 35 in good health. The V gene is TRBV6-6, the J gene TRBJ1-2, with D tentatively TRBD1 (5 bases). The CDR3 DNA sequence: TGTGCCAGCAGTTACCTTGCGGGGCACGGCTACACCTTC. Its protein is CASSYLAGHGYTF.